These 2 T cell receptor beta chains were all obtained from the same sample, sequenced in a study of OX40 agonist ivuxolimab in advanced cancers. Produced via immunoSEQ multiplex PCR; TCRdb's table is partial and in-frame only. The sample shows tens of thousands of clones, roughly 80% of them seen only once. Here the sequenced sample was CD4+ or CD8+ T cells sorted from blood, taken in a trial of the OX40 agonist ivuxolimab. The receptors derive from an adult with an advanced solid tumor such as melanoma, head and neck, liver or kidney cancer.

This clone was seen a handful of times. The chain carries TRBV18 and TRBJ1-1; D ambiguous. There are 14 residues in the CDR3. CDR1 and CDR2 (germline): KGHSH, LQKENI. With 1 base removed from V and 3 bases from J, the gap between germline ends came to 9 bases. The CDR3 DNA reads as TGTGCCAGCTCACCACGGGGTGGGGACACTGAAGCTTTCTTT. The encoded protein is CASSPRGGDTEAFF. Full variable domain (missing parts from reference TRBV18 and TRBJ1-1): NAGVMQNPRHLVRRRGQEARLRCSPMKGHSHVYWYRQLPEEGLKFMVYLQKENIIDESGMPKERFSAEFPKEGPSILRIQQVVRGDSAAYFCASSPRGGDTEAFFGQGTRLTVV.

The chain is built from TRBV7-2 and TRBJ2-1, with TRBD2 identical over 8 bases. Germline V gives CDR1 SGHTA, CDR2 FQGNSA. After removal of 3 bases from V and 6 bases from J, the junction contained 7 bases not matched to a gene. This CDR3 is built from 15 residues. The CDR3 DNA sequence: TGTGCCAGCAGCTTCCCCTCCAGCGGGAGCAATGAGCAGTTCTTC. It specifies CASSFPSSGSNEQFF.